Each of the 20 T cell receptor beta chains below was sequenced from the same sample in a study of shared T cell receptors in the human thymus. The repertoire was sequenced with immunoSEQ multiplex PCR; TCRdb's copy has only in-frame clones and lacks some. Here the sample spans 630,000 or so clones, 70% to 90% being singletons. These sequences were also reported in another study, on human thymus T cells.

Material for sequencing was thymocytes. All receptors come from a boy under three years old with a congenital heart defect.

This rearrangement joins TRBV5-6 to TRBJ2-5; possible D gene TRBD1, 5 bases. The V end was cut by 0 bases, the J end by 2 bases, with 11 bases between. The CDR3 is 15 amino acids. Per germline, CDR1 SGHDT and CDR2 YYEEEE. CDR3: CASSLGRQGQETQYF. CDR3 DNA: TGTGCCAGCAGCTTGGGCCGCCAGGGACAAGAGACCCAGTACTTC.

This chain joins TRBV5-4 and TRBJ1-1, with D perhaps TRBD1 (6 bases). CDR1 and CDR2 (germline): SGHNT, YYREEE (reference sequence). V lost 2 bases and J 5 bases, leaving 10 bases between the germline ends. The CDR3 runs to 13 residues. CDR3 in DNA: TGTGCCAGCAGCTTAAGCAGGGGTACTGAAGCTTTCTTT. Its translation: CASSLSRGTEAFF.

J is TRBJ2-7 and V is TRBV21-1; the D call in the table, TRBD1, was not verified against the DNA. TRBV21-1 constitutes a pseudogene. CDR3 length: 14 residues. The CDR3 DNA reads as TGTGCCAGCAGCAAGTCATCAGGGAAGATCGAGCAGTACTTC. This sequence encodes CASSKSSGKIEQYF.

The rearrangement joins TRBV29-1 to TRBJ2-1, with 7 nucleotides matching TRBD2. From germline, CDR1 is SQVTM and CDR2 ANQGSEA. J gave up 4 bases and V 2 bases, and 2 bases lay outside the gene matches. The CDR3 is 13 amino acids. CDR3 sequence: CSVELADYNEQFF. CDR3 nucleotide sequence: TGCAGCGTTGAACTAGCGGATTACAATGAGCAGTTCTTC.

The chain uses TRBV5-1 and TRBJ2-7, with D possibly TRBD1 on 6 matching bases. The germline gives CDR1 SGHRS, CDR2 YFSETQ. Trimming removed 1 base from V and 0 bases from J, with 26 bases in between. CDR3 length: 20 amino acids. The CDR3 reads CASSLIGSSAGQPTSYEQYF. The DNA of the CDR3 is TGCGCCAGCAGCTTGATCGGATCCTCGGCTGGACAGCCGACCTCCTACGAGCAGTACTTC.

The chain links TRBV5-4 to TRBJ1-1, with D perhaps matching TRBD1 (5 bases). The CDR3 has 15 amino acids. Germline V lookup: CDR1 SGHNT, CDR2 YYREEE (reference sequence). V was pared by 4 bases and J by 5 bases, with 18 bases between. The CDR3 bases are TGTGCCAGCAGCCTGGCGGGGGACGGGGGAACTGAAGCTTTCTTT. This encodes CASSLAGDGGTEAFF.

This clone appeared a single time. The V gene is TRBV2, the J gene TRBJ1-3, with no clear D. This CDR3 spans 13 amino acids. CDR1 and CDR2 (germline): SNHLY, FYNNEI. The V gene lost 9 bases and the J gene lost 4 bases, with 13 bases spanning the gap. The CDR3 DNA follows: TGTGCCAGGGAGGAGACTCTAGGAAACACCATATATTTT. Protein product: CAREETLGNTIYF.

The genes are TRBV7-9 and TRBJ2-6; a possible D gene is TRBD1 (5 bases). The CDR3 extends over 14 amino acids. The germline CDR1 and CDR2 sequences are SEHNR and FQNEAQ (reference sequence). The V gene lost 5 bases and the J gene lost 2 bases, with 7 bases spanning the gap. This chain's CDR3 is CASSPGTGANVLTF. CDR3 sequence (DNA): TGTGCCAGCAGCCCAGGGACTGGGGCCAACGTCCTGACTTTC.

The V gene is TRBV5-4, the J gene TRBJ1-2; 7 positions agree with TRBD1. V lost 0 bases, J lost 5 bases, and 10 bases stayed unmatched. CDR3 length: 16 residues. The germline CDR1 and CDR2 sequences are SGHNT and YYREEE (reference sequence). The CDR3 DNA is TGTGCCAGCAGCTTGGCCCCAGGGGGGCAAGATTATGGCTACACCTTC. Its translation is CASSLAPGGQDYGYTF.

This chain links TRBV9 with TRBJ2-6, with D tentatively TRBD2 (7 bases). The CDR3 spans 19 residues. With 4 bases removed from V and 0 bases from J, the gap between germline ends came to 20 bases. CDR1 is SGDLS, CDR2 YYNGEE, per germline. The CDR3 DNA follows: TGTGCCAGCAGCCCTCCTGGCGGGGGCTCGAGCTCTGGGGCCAACGTCCTGACTTTC. It codes for CASSPPGGGSSSGANVLTF.

V is TRBV4-1 and J is TRBJ2-7; no clear D gene. CDR3 size: 17 residues. Germline V gene sequence: CDR1 MGHRA, CDR2 YSYEKL. Trimming took off 1 base at V and 6 bases at J, with 22 bases between the two ends. The CDR3 sequence: CASSQGGWRSSVLEQYF. Written as DNA, the CDR3 is TGCGCCAGCAGCCAAGGAGGTTGGAGAAGCAGTGTTCTCGAGCAGTACTTC.

The chain is built from TRBV4-1 and TRBJ2-1; TRBD2 matches at 7 bases. This CDR3 has 16 residues. The trim removed 0 bases at V and 9 bases at J, leaving 11 bases unmatched. CDR1 and CDR2 from the germline V gene are MGHRA and YSYEKL. CDR3 sequence reads: CASSQDGAGAAREQFF. The CDR3 nucleotides are TGCGCCAGCAGCCAAGATGGGGCGGGAGCAGCTCGTGAGCAGTTCTTC.

The chain is built from TRBV6-1 and TRBJ2-1, with D perhaps TRBD2 (5 bases). V was pared by 6 bases and J by 6 bases, with 12 bases between. The CDR3 totals 13 residues. The V gene's germline CDR1 is MNHNS and CDR2 SASEGT. The CDR3 here is CASSSEGRNEQFF. The CDR3 DNA sequence: TGTGCCAGCAGCAGCGAGGGTCGCAATGAGCAGTTCTTC.

V and J are TRBV19 and TRBJ1-5; D is unclear. The V gene's germline CDR1 is LNHDA and CDR2 SQIVND (reference sequence). Trimming took 7 bases from V and 0 from J, leaving 4 bases between them. This CDR3 spans 12 amino acids. The CDR3 protein is CASTDSNQPQHF. CDR3 coding DNA: TGTGCCAGTACAGATAGCAATCAGCCCCAGCATTTT.

The genes are TRBV28 and TRBJ2-7; 8 bases match TRBD2. With V trimmed by 5 bases and J by 3 bases, 6 bases remained unmatched. CDR3 length: 14 amino acids. Germline V gene sequence: CDR1 MDHEN, CDR2 SYDVKM. CDR3 nucleotides: TGTGCCAGCAGTCCCTTAGCGGGGAACTACGAGCAGTACTTC. It is translated as CASSPLAGNYEQYF.

This chain links TRBV5-1 with TRBJ1-1; TRBD1 aligns across 7 bases. CDR3 length equals 15 residues. V trimming: 2 bases; J trimming: 2 bases; junction bases outside the gene matches: 6. Germline CDR1 is SGHRS and CDR2 is YFSETQ. DNA of the CDR3: TGCGCCAGCAGCTTAAGGGACAGCCCCAACACTGAAGCTTTCTTT. It encodes CASSLRDSPNTEAFF. The whole variable domain, remainder taken from reference TRBV5-1 and TRBJ1-1, is KAGVTQTPRYLIKTRGQQVTLSCSPISGHRSVSWYQQTPGQGLQFLFEYFSETQRNKGNFPGRFSGRQFSNSRSEMNVSTLELGDSALYLCASSLRDSPNTEAFFGQGTRLTVV.

The chain joins TRBV29-1 to TRBJ2-7; possibly TRBD1 for D (6 bases). Trimming shortened V by 6 bases and J by 2 bases, and 14 bases separated the two germline ends. This CDR3 contains 13 residues. Germline CDR1 and CDR2: SQVTM and ANQGSEA. CDR3 residues: CSVPGQNPYEQYF. CDR3 nucleotides: TGCAGCGTCCCAGGACAGAACCCCTACGAGCAGTACTTC.

The count of this clone is one. This rearrangement joins TRBV6-5 to TRBJ2-3, with D perhaps matching TRBD1 (5 bases). The ends were cut back, 8 bases at V and 3 bases at J, with 12 bases in the middle. Germline CDR1 is MNHEY and CDR2 is SVGAGI. The CDR3 has 13 amino acids. The CDR3 DNA sequence: TGTGCCAGCTCGGCAGGGTATACAGATACGCAGTATTTT. This codes for CASSAGYTDTQYF.

The chain recombines TRBV4-3 with TRBJ1-3; no reliable D call. CDR3 size: 17 residues. Germline V gene data show CDR1 as LGHNA and CDR2 as YSLEER. Trimming shortened V by 0 bases and J by 4 bases, and 16 bases separated the two germline ends. The CDR3 DNA sequence: TGCGCCAGCAGCCAAGATCTCGCCAGGTCCCCCGGAAACACCATATATTTT. It specifies CASSQDLARSPGNTIYF.

V and J are TRBV28 and TRBJ1-2, with 10 bases matching TRBD1. Germline-derived CDR1 and CDR2 are MDHEN and SYDVKM. The V and J ends lost 6 bases and 2 bases, in that order; junction bases with no gene match: 3. The CDR3 has 14 amino acids. This CDR3 is CASRWDRGNYGYTF. The DNA for the CDR3 is TGTGCCAGCAGGTGGGACAGGGGAAACTATGGCTACACCTTC.